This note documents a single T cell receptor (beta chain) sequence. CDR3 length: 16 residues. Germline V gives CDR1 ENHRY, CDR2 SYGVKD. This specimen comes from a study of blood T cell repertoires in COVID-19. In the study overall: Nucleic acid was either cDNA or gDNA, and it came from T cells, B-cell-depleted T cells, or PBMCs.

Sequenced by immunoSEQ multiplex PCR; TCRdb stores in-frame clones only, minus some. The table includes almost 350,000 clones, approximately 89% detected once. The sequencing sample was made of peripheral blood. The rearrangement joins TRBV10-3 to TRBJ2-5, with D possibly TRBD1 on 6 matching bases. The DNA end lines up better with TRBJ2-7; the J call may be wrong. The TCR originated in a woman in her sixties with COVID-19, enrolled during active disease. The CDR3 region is CAISESNQGPSYEQYF. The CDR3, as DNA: TGTGCCATCAGTGAGTCTAATCAGGGGCCCTCCTACGAGCAGTACTTC.